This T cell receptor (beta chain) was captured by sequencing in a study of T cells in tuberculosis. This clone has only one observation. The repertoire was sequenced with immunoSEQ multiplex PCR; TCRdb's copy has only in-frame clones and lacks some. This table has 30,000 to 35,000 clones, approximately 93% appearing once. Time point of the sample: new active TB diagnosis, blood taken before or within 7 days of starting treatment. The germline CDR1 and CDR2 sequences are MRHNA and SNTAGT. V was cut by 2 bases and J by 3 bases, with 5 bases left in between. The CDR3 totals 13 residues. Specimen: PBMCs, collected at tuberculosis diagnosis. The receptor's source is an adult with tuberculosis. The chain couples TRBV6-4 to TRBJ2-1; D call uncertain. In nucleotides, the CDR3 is TGTGCCAGCAGTGACCCGTACTACAATGAGCAGTTCTTC. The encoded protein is CASSDPYYNEQFF.